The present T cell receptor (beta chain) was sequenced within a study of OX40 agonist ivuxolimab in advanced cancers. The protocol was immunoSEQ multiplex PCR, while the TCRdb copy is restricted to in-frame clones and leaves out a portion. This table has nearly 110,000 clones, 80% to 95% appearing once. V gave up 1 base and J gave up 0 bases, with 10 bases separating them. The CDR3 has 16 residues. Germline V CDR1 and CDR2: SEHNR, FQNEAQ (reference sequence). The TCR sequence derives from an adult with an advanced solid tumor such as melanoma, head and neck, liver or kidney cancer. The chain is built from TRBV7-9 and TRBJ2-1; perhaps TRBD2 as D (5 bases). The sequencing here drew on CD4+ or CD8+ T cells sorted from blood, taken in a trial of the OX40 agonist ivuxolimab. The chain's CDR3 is CASSLGTGSSYNEQFF. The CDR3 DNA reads TGTGCCAGCAGCTTAGGGACTGGGAGCTCCTACAATGAGCAGTTCTTC.